This record looks at one T cell receptor (beta chain) sequence and its context. The Seattle patients, enrolled during active infection, were followed longitudinally. The sample is drawn from a study of blood T cell repertoires in COVID-19. Turning to the study itself: Spain, Italy and the United States supplied samples that represented acute and convalescent COVID-19.

In the original processing: Scientists estimated how many nucleated cells there were by amplifying reference gene primers. Clones were read by immunoSEQ multiplex PCR, and TCRdb kept only the in-frame ones, dropping some. V, J and clone size are those of that table, while D and trimming were read from the DNA. Found here are some 64,000 clones, more than 75% of them singletons; the top ten hold 12% to 15%. This CDR3 has 16 amino acids. Trimming took off 3 bases at V and 2 bases at J, with 16 bases between the two ends. Germline lookup yields CDR1 MGHRA and CDR2 YSYEKL. The source material was peripheral blood. The V call is TRBV4-1, the J call TRBJ1-2; no firm D call. This TCR came from a man aged 55 to 69 with COVID-19, enrolled during active disease. This chain's CDR3 is CASSHPLNRPNYGYTF. The CDR3, as DNA: TGCGCCAGCAGCCACCCACTAAACCGCCCCAACTATGGCTACACCTTC.